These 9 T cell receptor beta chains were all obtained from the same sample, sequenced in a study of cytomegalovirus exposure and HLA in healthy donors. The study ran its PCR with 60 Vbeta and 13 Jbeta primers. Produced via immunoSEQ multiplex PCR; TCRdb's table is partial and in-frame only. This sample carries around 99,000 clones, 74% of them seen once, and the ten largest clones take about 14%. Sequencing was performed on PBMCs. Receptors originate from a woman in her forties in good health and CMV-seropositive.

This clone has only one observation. The CDR3 loop is CASSLKTTGTGQETQYF. The DNA of the CDR3 is TGCGCCAGCAGCCTTAAGACGACCGGGACAGGGCAAGAGACCCAGTACTTC. The chain joins TRBV5-1 to TRBJ2-5, with 9 bases that match TRBD1. The CDR3 length is 17 residues. The germline V gene has CDR1 SGHRS and CDR2 YFSETQ. The trim removed 4 bases at V and 2 bases at J, leaving 12 bases unmatched.

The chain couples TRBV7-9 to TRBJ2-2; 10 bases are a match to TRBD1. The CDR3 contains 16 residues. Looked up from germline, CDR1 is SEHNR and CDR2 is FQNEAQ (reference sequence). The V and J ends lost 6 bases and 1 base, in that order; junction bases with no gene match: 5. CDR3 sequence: CASRRTGGENTGELFF. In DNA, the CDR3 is TGTGCCAGCAGACGGACAGGGGGGGAGAACACCGGGGAGCTGTTTTTT.

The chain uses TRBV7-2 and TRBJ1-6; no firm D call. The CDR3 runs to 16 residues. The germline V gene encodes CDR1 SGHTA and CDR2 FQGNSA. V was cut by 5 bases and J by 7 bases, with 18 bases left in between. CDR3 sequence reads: CASSLSPRPGNSPLHF. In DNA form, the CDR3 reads TGTGCCAGCAGCCTATCTCCCAGGCCGGGGAATTCACCCCTCCACTTT.

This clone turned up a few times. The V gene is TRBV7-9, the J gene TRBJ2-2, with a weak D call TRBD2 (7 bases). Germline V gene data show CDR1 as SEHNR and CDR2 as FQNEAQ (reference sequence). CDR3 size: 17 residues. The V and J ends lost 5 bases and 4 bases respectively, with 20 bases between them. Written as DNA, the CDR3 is TGTGCCAGCAGCCCCGACCCGGGGAGGGGGAGCACCGGGGAGCTGTTTTTT. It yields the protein CASSPDPGRGSTGELFF.

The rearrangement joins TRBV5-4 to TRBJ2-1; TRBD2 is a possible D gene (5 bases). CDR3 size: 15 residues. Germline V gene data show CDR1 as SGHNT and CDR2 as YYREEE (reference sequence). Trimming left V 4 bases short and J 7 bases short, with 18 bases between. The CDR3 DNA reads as TGTGCCAGCAGCCTCGGGGTAGTGTATTCGAATGAGCAGTTCTTC. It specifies CASSLGVVYSNEQFF.

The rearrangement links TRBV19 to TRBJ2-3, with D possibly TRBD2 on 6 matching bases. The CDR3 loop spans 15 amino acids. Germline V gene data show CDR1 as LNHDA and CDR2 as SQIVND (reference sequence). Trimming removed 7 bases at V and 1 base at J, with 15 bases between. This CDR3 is CASTQLGGGTDTQYF. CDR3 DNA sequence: TGTGCCAGTACCCAACTGGGGGGTGGCACAGATACGCAGTATTTT.

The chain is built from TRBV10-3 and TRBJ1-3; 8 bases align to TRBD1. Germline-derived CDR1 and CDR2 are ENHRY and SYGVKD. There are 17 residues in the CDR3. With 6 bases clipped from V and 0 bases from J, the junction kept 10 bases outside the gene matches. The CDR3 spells CAISPEFGQGSGNTIYF. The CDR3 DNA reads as TGTGCCATCAGCCCGGAATTTGGACAGGGCTCTGGAAACACCATATATTTT.

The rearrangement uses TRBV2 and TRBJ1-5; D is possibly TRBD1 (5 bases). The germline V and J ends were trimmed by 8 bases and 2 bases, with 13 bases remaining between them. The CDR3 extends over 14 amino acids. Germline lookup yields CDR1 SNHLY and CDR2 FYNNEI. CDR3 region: CASGSRAGNQPQHF. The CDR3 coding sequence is TGTGCCAGCGGTTCCAGGGCTGGCAATCAGCCCCAGCATTTT.

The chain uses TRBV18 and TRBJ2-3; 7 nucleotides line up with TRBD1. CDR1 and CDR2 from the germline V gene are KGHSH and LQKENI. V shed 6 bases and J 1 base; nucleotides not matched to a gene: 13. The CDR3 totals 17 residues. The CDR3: CASSLLAAGGGTDTQYF. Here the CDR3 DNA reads TGTGCCAGCTCCCTACTTGCGGCAGGGGGAGGCACAGATACGCAGTATTTT.